These 21 T cell receptor beta chains were all obtained from the same sample, sequenced in a study of T cell repertoires in cytomegalovirus infection. MiXCR was run by TCRdb on the reads, yielding one entry per CDR3 protein. The sample records around 740,000 distinct CDR3 sequences, 35% being singletons. The sequencing sample was made of PBMCs. These receptors all stem from a human donor in good health (CMV status not recorded). Some clones in this sample may be carry-over from other donors' samples.

This chain connects TRBV4-1 to TRBJ1-1; D is ambiguous. The CDR3 is 13 amino acids. Germline CDR1 and CDR2: MGHRA and YSYEKL. Trimming removed 0 bases from V and 6 bases from J, with 8 bases in between. CDR3 bases: TGCGCCAGCAGCCAAGATAACGTTCCTGAAGCTTTCTTT. Translation: CASSQDNVPEAFF.

This clonotype was picked up one time. V is TRBV2 and J is TRBJ2-4, with D unclear. V gave up 8 bases and J gave up 3 bases, with 11 bases separating them. This CDR3 is 13 amino acids long. Germline assignment: CDR1 SNHLY and CDR2 FYNNEI. CDR3 region: CASRPVDKNIQYF. CDR3 DNA: TGTGCCAGCCGGCCGGTCGACAAAAACATTCAGTACTTC.

This clonotype was observed at least ten times. DNA of the CDR3: TGTGCCAGCAGCTTAATAGGGGGGGGCAAAAACATTCAGTACTTC. This codes for CASSLIGGGKNIQYF. The rearrangement links TRBV7-2 to TRBJ2-4; D is perhaps TRBD2 (7 bases). This CDR3 is 15 amino acids long. CDR1 is SGHTA and CDR2 is FQGNSA in the germline V gene. The V and J ends lost 2 bases and 3 bases respectively, with 11 bases between them. The complete variable domain, with remaining parts taken from reference TRBV7-2 and TRBJ2-4, reads GAGVSQSPSNKVTEKGKDVELRCDPISGHTALYWYRQSLGQGLEFLIYFQGNSAPDKSGLPSDRFSAERTGGSVSTLTIQRTQQEDSAVYLCASSLIGGGKNIQYFGAGTRLSVL.

J is TRBJ1-1 and V is TRBV10-3, with no clear D. Trimming pared 6 bases from V and 4 bases from J, leaving 9 bases between. The CDR3 extends over 12 amino acids. CDR1 is ENHRY, CDR2 SYGVKD, per germline. The CDR3 bases are TGTGCCATCAGCGGGAACCCCACTGAAGCTTTCTTT. Its translation is CAISGNPTEAFF.

There are many counts of this clonotype. V is TRBV7-2 and J is TRBJ1-3, with D unresolved. The CDR3 consists of 15 residues. CDR1 is SGHTA and CDR2 is FQGNSA in the germline V gene. Trimming cost V 1 base and J 1 base, with 8 bases left between them. DNA for the CDR3: TGTGCCAGCAGCTTAGGGCCCCAGTCTGGAAACACCATATATTTT. Translation gives CASSLGPQSGNTIYF.

The gene calls are TRBV7-2 and TRBJ2-2; D is perhaps TRBD2 (7 bases). Deletions cut 7 bases from V and 4 bases from J, with 16 bases between. The CDR3 consists of 15 residues. The germline CDR1 and CDR2 sequences are SGHTA and FQGNSA. The CDR3 nucleotides are TGTGCCAGCACCCAAGGGGGGGCGTCCACCGGGGAGCTGTTTTTT. Residues: CASTQGGASTGELFF.

In this sample, this clonotype turned up once. This chain joins TRBV5-1 and TRBJ1-1; the match to TRBD1 covers 7 bases. There are 13 residues in the CDR3. Germline V gene data show CDR1 as SGHRS and CDR2 as YFSETQ. V lost 2 bases and J lost 11; bases outside the gene matches: 9. CDR3 protein: CASSLQGREGAFF. As DNA, the CDR3 is TGCGCCAGCAGCTTACAGGGGAGAGAGGGGGCTTTCTTT.

The sample holds a few counts of this clonotype. CDR3 residues: CASSQDAGSAGELFF. The CDR3 bases are TGCGCCAGCAGCCAAGATGCTGGTTCGGCCGGGGAGCTGTTTTTT. The genes are TRBV4-1 and TRBJ2-2, with D unclear. The V end lost 0 bases, the J end lost 6 bases, and 11 bases lay between the germline ends. Germline lookup yields CDR1 MGHRA and CDR2 YSYEKL. The CDR3 loop spans 15 amino acids.

The rearrangement links TRBV7-3 to TRBJ2-5; D is perhaps TRBD1 or TRBD2 (5 bases each). The germline V and J ends were trimmed by 5 bases and 9 bases, with 25 bases remaining between them. Germline assignment: CDR1 SGHTA and CDR2 FQGTGA. This CDR3 has 16 residues. CDR3 region: CASSPTGPRDHEPQYF. The CDR3 DNA reads as TGTGCCAGCAGCCCGACGGGGCCCCGGGACCATGAGCCCCAGTACTTC.

Many counts were recorded for this clonotype. This CDR3 is CASSFTGRRAGELFF. The CDR3 DNA reads as TGTGCCAGCAGTTTCACAGGGAGACGAGCCGGGGAGCTGTTTTTT. This rearrangement joins TRBV28 to TRBJ2-2, with D perhaps matching TRBD1 (6 bases). The CDR3 totals 15 residues. Deletions cut 3 bases from V and 6 bases from J, with 14 bases between. Germline CDR1 MDHEN, CDR2 SYDVKM. Full variable domain (outside the CDR3, taken from reference TRBV28 and TRBJ2-2): DVKVTQSSRYLVKRTGEKVFLECVQDMDHENMFWYRQDPGLGLRLIYFSYDVKMKEKGDIPEGYSVSREKKERFSLILESASTNQTSMYLCASSFTGRRAGELFFGEGSRLTVL.

V and J are TRBV11-2 and TRBJ1-2, with TRBD1 identical over 7 bases. With 5 bases clipped from V and 8 bases from J, the junction kept 14 bases outside the gene matches. The germline gives CDR1 SGHAT, CDR2 FQNNGV. There are 15 residues in the CDR3. CDR3 in DNA: TGTGCCAGCAGCCCCCACAGGGGAAGAGTGGTAGGCTACACCTTC. Translation gives CASSPHRGRVVGYTF.

Note on this clonotype: This could be a read error, since a much larger clone is one nucleotide away. This sequence joins TRBV7-6 and TRBJ2-2; 9 nucleotides agree with TRBD2. The J segment lost 6 bases and the V segment lost 6 bases, leaving 8 bases of the junction unmatched. Germline CDR1 and CDR2: SGHVS and FNYEAQ. This CDR3 is built from 15 residues. In DNA form, the CDR3 reads TGTGCCAGCAGAACCGGGACTAGCCGCCCCGGGGAGCTGTTTTTT. This codes for CASRTGTSRPGELFF.

The chain combines TRBV12-3 or TRBV12-4 with TRBJ2-2, with D uncertain. The V gene lost 4 bases and the J gene lost 6 bases, with 9 bases spanning the gap. CDR3 length: 13 amino acids. CDR3 in amino acids: CASSSVFPGELFF. The CDR3 DNA sequence: TGTGCCAGCAGTTCGGTTTTCCCCGGGGAGCTGTTTTTT.

The chain employs TRBV27 and TRBJ2-5; possibly TRBD2 for D (5 bases). CDR3 size: 14 residues. V lost 6 bases to trimming and J lost 5 bases, with 16 bases between them. Germline values: CDR1 MNHEY, CDR2 SMNVEV (reference sequence). The CDR3: CASSYRGNRETQYF. The DNA for the CDR3 is TGTGCCAGCAGCTATAGAGGGAATAGGGAGACCCAGTACTTC.

J is TRBJ1-1 and V is TRBV7-6; no definite D call. The CDR3 length is 10 residues. The V end lost 4 bases, the J end lost 7 bases, and 4 bases lay between the germline ends. Germline V gene sequence: CDR1 SGHVS, CDR2 FNYEAQ. The CDR3 loop is CASSSLEAFF. CDR3 coding DNA: TGTGCCAGCAGCTCCCTTGAAGCTTTCTTT.

V gene TRBV19 combines with J gene TRBJ2-5, with TRBD1 as a possible D gene (6 bases). The germline V gene has CDR1 LNHDA and CDR2 SQIVND (reference sequence). Deletions cut 6 bases from V and 5 bases from J, with 16 bases between. The CDR3 has 14 residues. CDR3: CASRPSGVVETQYF. In DNA form, the CDR3 reads TGTGCCAGTAGGCCCTCAGGGGTCGTGGAGACCCAGTACTTC.

The rearrangement links TRBV7-9 to TRBJ2-2; D is ambiguous. The CDR3 loop spans 15 amino acids. Germline V gene data show CDR1 as SEHNR and CDR2 as FQNEAQ (reference sequence). Trimming left V 4 bases short and J 1 base short, with 10 bases between. The CDR3 sequence is CASSYISGNTGELFF. CDR3 bases: TGTGCCAGCAGCTACATCTCCGGGAACACCGGGGAGCTGTTTTTT. Looking up the rest from reference TRBV7-9 and TRBJ2-2 gives the full variable domain: DTGVSQNPRHKITKRGQNVTFRCDPISEHNRLYWYRQTLGQGPEFLTYFQNEAQLEKSRLLSDRFSAERPKGSFSTLEIQRTEQGDSAMYLCASSYISGNTGELFFGEGSRLTVL.

The chain couples TRBV6-6 to TRBJ1-6, with 10 nucleotides matching TRBD1. The CDR3 spans 16 residues. Losses at the gene ends were 6 bases for V and 9 bases for J; bases not matched to a gene: 11. CDR1 MNHNY and CDR2 SVGAGI come from the germline V gene (reference sequence). The CDR3 sequence is CASRVTGGEKLSPLHF. The CDR3 region has the DNA TGTGCCAGCAGGGTGACAGGGGGCGAGAAACTTTCACCCCTCCACTTT.

This sequence joins TRBV28 and TRBJ2-2, with 7 positions matching TRBD1. Germline-derived CDR1 and CDR2 are MDHEN and SYDVKM. The CDR3 runs to 15 residues. Losses at the gene ends were 3 bases for V and 7 bases for J; bases not matched to a gene: 8. CDR3 in amino acids: CASSFRLTGLGELFF. The CDR3 DNA reads TGTGCCAGCAGTTTTCGCTTGACAGGGCTCGGGGAGCTGTTTTTT.

The table lists this clonotype with many counts. The CDR3: CASSTRDRSTDTQYF. DNA for the CDR3: TGTGCCAGCAGCACTCGGGACAGGAGCACAGATACGCAGTATTTT. The chain uses TRBV7-8 and TRBJ2-3; 8 nucleotides agree with TRBD1. There are 15 residues in the CDR3. In germline, CDR1 is SGHVS, CDR2 FQNEAQ. The junction had 4 bases not matched to a gene; V was cut back by 5 bases and J by 0 bases. The full variable domain, with the rest looked up from reference TRBV7-8 and TRBJ2-3, is GAGVSQSPRYKVAKRGQDVALRCDPISGHVSLFWYQQALGQGPEFLTYFQNEAQLDKSGLPSDRFFAERPEGSVSTLKIQRTQQEDSAVYLCASSTRDRSTDTQYFGPGTRLTVL.

The CDR3 here is CASSLGQREAQETQYF. The CDR3 DNA reads TGTGCCAGCAGCTTGGGACAGCGGGAGGCCCAAGAGACCCAGTACTTC. This chain uses TRBV11-2 with TRBJ2-5, with 9 bases matching TRBD2. Germline V gene lookup returns CDR1 SGHAT and CDR2 FQNNGV. V was clipped by 3 bases and J by 1 base; unmatched bases: 6. The CDR3 is 16 amino acids.